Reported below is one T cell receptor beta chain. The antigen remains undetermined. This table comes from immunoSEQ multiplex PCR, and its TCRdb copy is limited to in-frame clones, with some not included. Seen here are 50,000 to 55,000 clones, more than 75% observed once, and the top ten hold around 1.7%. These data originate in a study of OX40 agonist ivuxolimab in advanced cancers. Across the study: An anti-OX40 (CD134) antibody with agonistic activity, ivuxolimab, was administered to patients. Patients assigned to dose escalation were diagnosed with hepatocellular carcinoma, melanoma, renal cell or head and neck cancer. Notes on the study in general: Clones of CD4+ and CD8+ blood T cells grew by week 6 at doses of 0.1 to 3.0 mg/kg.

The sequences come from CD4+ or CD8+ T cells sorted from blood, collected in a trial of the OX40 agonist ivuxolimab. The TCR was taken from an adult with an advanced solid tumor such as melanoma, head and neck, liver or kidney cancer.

CDR3 sequence (DNA): TGTGCCAGCAGCAACTACAATGAGCAGTTCTTC. The encoded protein is CASSNYNEQFF. The chain is built from TRBV5-4 and TRBJ2-1; no definite D call. The CDR3 covers 11 residues. Germline CDR1 is SGHNT and CDR2 is YYREEE (reference sequence). Trimming left V 4 bases short and J 3 bases short, with 2 bases between.